The clone carrying this T cell receptor (beta chain) has a count of ten or more. Its target is unknown. This entry is derived from a study of human T cells and chemical hapten exposure. Whole-study context: Patients, mostly women, had alopecia areata, alopecia totalis or alopecia universalis. TCR yields per sample varied mostly from small pooled library volume differences.

TCRdb analysed the RACE reads with MiXCR anew, one entry per CDR3 protein. This sample has around 110,000 distinct CDR3 sequences, with about 12% found just once. Broader study findings: PT1 expanded TCR numbers tracked positively with patch test score.

This CDR3 has 15 amino acids. The V gene lost 3 bases and the J gene lost 3 bases, with 11 bases spanning the gap. The time point was: pre-sensitization, week 0. Treatment of the sample: therapeutic diphenylcyclopropenone sensitization with weekly scalp DPC. The J gene is TRBJ2-2, the V gene TRBV12-3 or TRBV12-4; D assignment may be TRBD1 or TRBD2 (5 bases each). The source material was whole blood, sampled in connection with sensitization to the hapten diphenylcyclopropenone (DPC). This clonotype originated in a woman aged 50 to 65 with alopecia areata. Some clones in this sample may be carry-over from other donors' samples. In DNA, the CDR3 is TGTGCCAGCAGTTTTGGGGGAGCGTACACCGGGGAGCTGTTTTTT. Amino acids: CASSFGGAYTGELFF.